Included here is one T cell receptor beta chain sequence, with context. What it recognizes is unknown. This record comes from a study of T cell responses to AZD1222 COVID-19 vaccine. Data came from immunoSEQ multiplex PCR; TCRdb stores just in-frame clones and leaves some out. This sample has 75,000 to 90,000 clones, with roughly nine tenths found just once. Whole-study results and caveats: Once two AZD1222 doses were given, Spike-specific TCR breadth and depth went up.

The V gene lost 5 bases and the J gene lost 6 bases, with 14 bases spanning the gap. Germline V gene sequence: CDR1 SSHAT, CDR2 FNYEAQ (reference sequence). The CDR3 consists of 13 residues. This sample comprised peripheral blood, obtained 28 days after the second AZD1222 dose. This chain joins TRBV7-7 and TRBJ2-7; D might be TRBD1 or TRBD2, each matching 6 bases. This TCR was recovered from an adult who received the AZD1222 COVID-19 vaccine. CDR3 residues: CASSPTQGGEQYF. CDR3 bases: TGTGCCAGCAGCCCAACACAGGGAGGCGAGCAGTACTTC.